This note documents a single T cell receptor beta chain sequence. Antigen: not known. This record belongs to a study of cytomegalovirus exposure and HLA in healthy donors. Regarding the study as a whole: Accounts indicate the classifier identified cytomegalovirus status with strong specificity and sensitivity. There were three CMV-associated chains whose specificity for CMV antigens was confirmed in vitro. According to a subsequent analysis, TCR clusters from the first cohort were inclined to appear together in the roughly 110 validation repertoires.

Trimming took off 5 bases at V and 3 bases at J, with 14 bases between the two ends. Germline CDR1 is SGHAT and CDR2 is FQDESV (reference sequence). The CDR3 spans 15 residues. Sequencing used immunoSEQ multiplex PCR; TCRdb keeps in-frame clones, though not all of them. The sample lists over 60,000 clones, over 85% occurring once. The donors were members of the validation cohort comprising about 130 subjects, separate from the approximately 630-subject first cohort. The J gene is TRBJ2-1, the V gene TRBV11-1; D is perhaps TRBD2 (6 bases). The origin of this receptor is a man aged 18 to 29 in good health and CMV-seropositive. The sample was PBMCs. CDR3: CASSDWGEIYNEQFF. The DNA of the CDR3 is TGTGCCAGCAGCGACTGGGGGGAGATCTACAATGAGCAGTTCTTC.